The sequence of this T cell receptor (beta chain) was determined in a study of blood T cell repertoires in COVID-19. While infection was still active, Seattle patients were enrolled and then followed longitudinally. Methods used by the authors: Estimation of nucleated cell counts was performed using reference gene primer amplification. Generated by immunoSEQ multiplex PCR, the TCRdb table keeps only in-frame clones and is missing some. V and J calls and clone size are given by that table; D and trimming were obtained from the DNA. The data contain a few hundred thousand clones, 85% to 90% of them seen just once; the ten biggest clones take up approximately 6.5%. V gave up 6 bases and J gave up 1 base, with 18 bases separating them. The CDR3 extends over 16 amino acids. Germline V gene lookup returns CDR1 ENHRY and CDR2 SYGVKD.

The sequencing sample was made of peripheral blood. The chain carries TRBV10-3 and TRBJ1-2, with a tentative D call TRBD1 (5 bases). The receptor comes from a woman in her forties or fifties with COVID-19, enrolled during active disease. CDR3: CAIRGIGQQNNYGYTF. CDR3 bases: TGTGCCATCAGGGGAATTGGACAACAAAATAACTATGGCTACACCTTC.